This TCR beta chain stems from a study of shared clonotypes between healthy human individuals. General study results and limits: Memory subsets generally showed smaller estimated richness than naive subsets did.

Over several immunoSEQ plates, each subset's genomic DNA was distributed in even portions. The table came from immunoSEQ multiplex PCR; TCRdb's copy has only in-frame clones and leaves some out. There are 560,000 or so clones in the sample; roughly 96% occur only once, and approximately 0.12% lies in the top ten. As concerns this clone: The antigen is not known.

The CDR3 contains 13 residues. Germline CDR1 and CDR2: MDHEN and SYDVKM. Trimming took off 6 bases at V and 5 bases at J, with 11 bases between the two ends. CD8 cells classed as naive were CD45RO-negative and positively selected for CCR7, excluding terminally differentiated effector memory CD45RA+ cells. Nashville, Tennessee was home to all donors, each a Caucasian adult. The source material was naive CD8+ T cells sorted from blood. The V and J genes are TRBV28 and TRBJ2-1; TRBD2 is a possible D gene (5 bases). The sequence came from a woman in her 30s in good health. The CDR3 DNA is TGTGCCAGCAGCGCCTCGGGGAACAATGAGCAGTTCTTC. Translating gives CASSASGNNEQFF.